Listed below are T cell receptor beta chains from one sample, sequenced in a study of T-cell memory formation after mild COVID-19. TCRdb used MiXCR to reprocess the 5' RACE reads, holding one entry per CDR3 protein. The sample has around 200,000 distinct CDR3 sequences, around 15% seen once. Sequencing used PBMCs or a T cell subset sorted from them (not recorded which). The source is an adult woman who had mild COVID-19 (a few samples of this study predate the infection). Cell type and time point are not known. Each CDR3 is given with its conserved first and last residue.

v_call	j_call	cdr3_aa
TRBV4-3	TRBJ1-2	CASSQDWGYGYTF
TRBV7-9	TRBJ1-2	CASSLTGQMVNYTF
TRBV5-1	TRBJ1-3	CASSLEPSSGNTIYF
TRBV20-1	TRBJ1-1	CSANRDLYTEAFF
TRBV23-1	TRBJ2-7	CASSQSGGYEQYF
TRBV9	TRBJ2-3	CASSPGQGATSGKDTQYF
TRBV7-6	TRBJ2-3	CASGTDGSTQYF
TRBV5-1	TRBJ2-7	CASSSGLNEQYF
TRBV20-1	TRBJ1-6	CSALYDKSYNSPLHF
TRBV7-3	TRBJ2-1	CASSLSVSVRGEQFF
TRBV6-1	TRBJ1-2	CASSYRRTGSYGYTF
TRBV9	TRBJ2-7	CASSGPGGELGLAGHKQYF
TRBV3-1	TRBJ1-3	CASSPTGGTGNTIYF
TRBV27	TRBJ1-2	CASSPSSETYHGYTF
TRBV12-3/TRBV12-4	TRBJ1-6	CASSSRGTLHF
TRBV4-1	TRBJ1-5	CASSQGGSQGNQPQHF
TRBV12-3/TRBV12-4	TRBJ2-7	CASSLSGGYEQYF
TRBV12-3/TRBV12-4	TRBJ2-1	CASSFSGRADEQFF
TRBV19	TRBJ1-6	CASKDRNSPLHF
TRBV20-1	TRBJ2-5	CSARDPGVETQYF
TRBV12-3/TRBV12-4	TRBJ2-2	CASSFPRETGELFF
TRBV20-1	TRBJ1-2	CSARDEKRDRAGYGYTF
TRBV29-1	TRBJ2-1	CSVGVAGNEQFF
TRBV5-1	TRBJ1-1	CASRGQKAEAFF
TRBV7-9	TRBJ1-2	CASSSQTGGGGYTF
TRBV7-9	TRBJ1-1	CASSLDAGGTEAFF
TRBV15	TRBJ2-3	CATSRALGTDTQYF
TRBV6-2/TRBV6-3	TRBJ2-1	CASRPFATNNEQFF
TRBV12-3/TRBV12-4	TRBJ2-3	CASSPSGHRADTQYF
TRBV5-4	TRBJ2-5	CASSLAGSETQYF
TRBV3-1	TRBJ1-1	CASSLRRRGDTEAFF
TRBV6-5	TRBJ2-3	CASKEAGQLTDTQYF
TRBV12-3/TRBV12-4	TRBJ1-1	CASSGGVGTEAFF
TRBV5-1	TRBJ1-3	CASRPLGVGNTIYF
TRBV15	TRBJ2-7	CATSRDGGASSYEQYF
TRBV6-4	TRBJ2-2	CASTPDGGGELFF
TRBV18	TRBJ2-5	CASSRRGAAYQETQYF
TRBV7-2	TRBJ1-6	CASSIPMGSPLHF
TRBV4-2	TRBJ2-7	CASSQEMLLGEQYF
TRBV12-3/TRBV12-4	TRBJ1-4	CAISGGIREKLFF
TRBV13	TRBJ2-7	CASSPSRTGGLSKSYEQYF
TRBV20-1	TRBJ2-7	CSARDRREGSYEQYF
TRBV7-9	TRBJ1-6	CASSPLKQAVNSPLHF
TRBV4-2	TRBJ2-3	CASSQRRGPLAGGGDTQYF
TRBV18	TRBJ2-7	CASSPVEDSSYEQYF
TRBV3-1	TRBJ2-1	CASSPLRLSSGGPREQFF
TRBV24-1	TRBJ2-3	CATSVRTKSTDTQYF
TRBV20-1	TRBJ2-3	CSACKRAGSTDTQYF
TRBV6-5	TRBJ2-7	CASKRGYEQYF